This TCR beta chain comes out of a study of T cells after yellow fever vaccination. Turning to the study itself: It was SMART-Seq v4 Ultra Low Input that prepared the fractions with low cell numbers.

The CDR3 length is 13 residues. Germline V lookup: CDR1 MNHEY, CDR2 SMNVEV (reference sequence). V gave up 0 bases and J gave up 4 bases; unmatched junction bases: 0. This clonotype was detected ten times or more. Its antigen is not identified. Study-wide results and limits: Primary-vaccination clones mostly resurfaced post-booster (under 98% CD4, roughly 90% CD8). Abundant bulk-population clonotypes could contaminate the FACS-sorted repertoires.

It was through 5'RACE template switching that TCR cDNA was made, with a universal primer site and UMIs added. One entry per CDR3 protein results from TCRdb running MiXCR on the 5' RACE reads. The top ten hold around 37% of the sample, which has tens of thousands of distinct CDR3 sequences, about 6.5% seen once. The material was CD8+ T cells sorted from PBMCs, obtained 35 to 50 days after the first yellow fever vaccination. This TCR came from a man aged 18 to 29 who received the YFV17D yellow fever vaccine. The chain recombines TRBV27 with TRBJ2-7, with 7 bases matching TRBD1. CDR3 sequence: CASSLSTGYEQYV. CDR3 bases: TGTGCCAGCAGTTTATCGACAGGGTACGAGCAGTACGTC.